A selection of T cell receptor beta chains follows, all from one sample in a study of molecular identifiers for immune sequencing clone quantification. TCRdb passed the PCR reads through MiXCR, listing each CDR3 protein once. The sample lists 250,000 to 400,000 distinct CDR3 sequences, 20% to 25% seen once, with approximately 0.83% in the top ten. The material sequenced was naive CD8+ T cells from blood, with Jurkat cell RNA spiked in. The receptors stem from a human donor in good health. Some libraries in this study had Jurkat cell RNA spiked in. Both conserved end residues are part of each CDR3. A D gene is named only where the DNA matches it firmly. Clone size is not always given. Where it is, it says once, few, many or a class for expanded clones.

clone size: many; V gene: TRBV29-1; D gene: NA; J gene: TRBJ2-7; CDR3 DNA: TGCAGCGTTGAGACCCCTTACGAGCAGTACTTC; CDR3 protein: CSVETPYEQYF
clone size: few; V gene: TRBV4-1; D gene: NA; J gene: TRBJ2-5; CDR3 DNA: TGCGCCAGCAGCCCCGGCGCCAGCACGCAAGAGACCCAGTACTTC; CDR3 protein: CASSPGASTQETQYF
clone size: many; V gene: TRBV24-1; D gene: NA; J gene: TRBJ2-3; CDR3 DNA: TGTGCCACCAGTGAAAACGGGGGGCCCACAGATACGCAGTATTTT; CDR3 protein: CATSENGGPTDTQYF
clone size: few; V gene: TRBV2; D gene: NA; J gene: TRBJ1-1; CDR3 DNA: TGTGCCAGCAGAGCCCCCCCTCGGGCTTTCTTT; CDR3 protein: CASRAPPRAFF
clone size: many; V gene: TRBV5-5; D gene: TRBD2; J gene: TRBJ2-7; CDR3 DNA: TGTGCCAGCAGCTTCTGGATAGCGGGGGGAGACGAGCAGTACTTC; CDR3 protein: CASSFWIAGGDEQYF
clone size: many; V gene: TRBV11-2; D gene: TRBD1; J gene: TRBJ1-6; CDR3 DNA: TGTGCCAGCAGCCCGAGACAGGGTCTATATAATTCACCCCTCCACTTT; CDR3 protein: CASSPRQGLYNSPLHF
clone size: NA; V gene: TRBV3-1; D gene: NA; J gene: TRBJ2-2; CDR3 DNA: TGTGCCAGCAGCCAAGATTGGTTTAGGGCCGCCTTTATGACCGGGGAGCTGTTTTTT; CDR3 protein: CASSQDWFRAAFMTGELFF
clone size: many; V gene: TRBV12-3/TRBV12-4; D gene: NA; J gene: TRBJ2-3; CDR3 DNA: TGTGCCAGCAGGTTTAGTGCAGATACGCAGTATTTT; CDR3 protein: CASRFSADTQYF
clone size: many; V gene: TRBV4-3; D gene: NA; J gene: TRBJ2-7; CDR3 DNA: TGCGCCAGCAGCCAAGGGTCAGCGGACTCCTACGAGCAGTACTTC; CDR3 protein: CASSQGSADSYEQYF
clone size: many; V gene: TRBV29-1; D gene: NA; J gene: TRBJ1-1; CDR3 DNA: TGCAGCGTTGATCCAGCGAACACTGAAGCTTTCTTT; CDR3 protein: CSVDPANTEAFF
clone size: few; V gene: TRBV3-1; D gene: TRBD1; J gene: TRBJ1-3; CDR3 DNA: TGTGCCAGCAGCCGAAAACAGGGGGCTGGAAACACCATATATTTT; CDR3 protein: CASSRKQGAGNTIYF
clone size: many; V gene: TRBV7-9; D gene: NA; J gene: TRBJ2-3; CDR3 DNA: TGTGCCAGCAGCTTTCAATCCGGGGAGCCAATCCCGGACCGCCCCACAGATACGCAGTATTTT; CDR3 protein: CASSFQSGEPIPDRPTDTQYF
clone size: few; V gene: TRBV19; D gene: TRBD1; J gene: TRBJ2-7; CDR3 DNA: TGTGCCAGTAGTATCGACAGGGAATTAGACGAGCAGTACTTC; CDR3 protein: CASSIDRELDEQYF
clone size: NA; V gene: TRBV6-2/TRBV6-3; D gene: NA; J gene: TRBJ2-3; CDR3 DNA: TGTGCCAGCAGTCACACGGACAGTGAGTATTTT; CDR3 protein: CASSHTDSEYF
clone size: few; V gene: TRBV28; D gene: NA; J gene: TRBJ2-7; CDR3 DNA: TGTGCCAGCAGGCCAAACCCCGGGACGGGCGAGCAGTACTTC; CDR3 protein: CASRPNPGTGEQYF
clone size: many; V gene: TRBV7-8; D gene: NA; J gene: TRBJ1-4; CDR3 DNA: TGTGCCAGCAGCCTGGCGGGTCCCGAGGACGAAAAACTGTTTTTT; CDR3 protein: CASSLAGPEDEKLFF
clone size: many; V gene: TRBV11-2; D gene: NA; J gene: TRBJ1-1; CDR3 DNA: TGTGCCAGCAGCTTACTTCCGGGGGGCGATACTGAAGCTTTCTTT; CDR3 protein: CASSLLPGGDTEAFF
clone size: few; V gene: TRBV9; D gene: TRBD1; J gene: TRBJ1-2; CDR3 DNA: TGTGCCAGCAGCGTAGGACAGGGGGCGTCTAACTATGGCTACACCTTC; CDR3 protein: CASSVGQGASNYGYTF
clone size: few; V gene: TRBV12-1; D gene: NA; J gene: TRBJ2-5; CDR3 DNA: TGTGCCAGCAGAACGACTAGCGGGGAAGAGACCCAGTACTTC; CDR3 protein: CASRTTSGEETQYF
clone size: many; V gene: TRBV7-9; D gene: NA; J gene: TRBJ1-5; CDR3 DNA: TGTGCCAGCAGCTCTAACGGTCAGCCCCAGCATTTT; CDR3 protein: CASSSNGQPQHF
clone size: many; V gene: TRBV28; D gene: NA; J gene: TRBJ1-1; CDR3 DNA: TGTGCCAGCAGTTTAGGCAGAGGGGCTGAAGCTTTCTTT; CDR3 protein: CASSLGRGAEAFF
clone size: NA; V gene: TRBV3-1; D gene: NA; J gene: TRBJ2-2; CDR3 DNA: TGTGCCAGCAGCCGCCGGGACTCCTCTCTTACCGGGGAGCTGTTTTTT; CDR3 protein: CASSRRDSSLTGELFF
clone size: many; V gene: TRBV27; D gene: NA; J gene: TRBJ2-1; CDR3 DNA: TGTGCCAGCAGTTTTCTATTGGACGACCCAGGGAAGTTCTTC; CDR3 protein: CASSFLLDDPGKFF
clone size: many; V gene: TRBV5-1; D gene: TRBD2; J gene: TRBJ2-2; CDR3 DNA: TGCGCCAGCAGCCCCGGCGTAGCGGGAGTCACCGGGGAGCTGTTTTTT; CDR3 protein: CASSPGVAGVTGELFF
clone size: NA; V gene: TRBV10-1; D gene: NA; J gene: TRBJ2-3; CDR3 DNA: TGCGCCAGCAGTGAGTCTTTGCCGGGTCGGGGCACAGATACGCAGTATTTT; CDR3 protein: CASSESLPGRGTDTQYF
clone size: NA; V gene: TRBV25-1; D gene: NA; J gene: TRBJ2-2; CDR3 DNA: TGTGCCAGCAGTGATTCAATTAGACAGTTCACCGGGGAGCTGTTTTTT; CDR3 protein: CASSDSIRQFTGELFF
clone size: many; V gene: TRBV29-1; D gene: NA; J gene: TRBJ2-2; CDR3 DNA: TGCAGCGCCGGGGCGGGGCCTACCGGGGAGCTGTTTTTT; CDR3 protein: CSAGAGPTGELFF
clone size: many; V gene: TRBV7-9; D gene: NA; J gene: TRBJ1-5; CDR3 DNA: TGTGCCAGCAGCCCCGAGGGAGGGTCTGGACAGCCCCAGCATTTT; CDR3 protein: CASSPEGGSGQPQHF
clone size: many; V gene: TRBV20-1; D gene: NA; J gene: TRBJ2-5; CDR3 DNA: TGCAGTGCTAGAGTAACGTTGCAGACCCAGTACTTC; CDR3 protein: CSARVTLQTQYF
clone size: NA; V gene: TRBV2; D gene: NA; J gene: TRBJ1-4; CDR3 DNA: TGTGCCAGCAGTGACAGACATAATTCTAATGAAAAACTGTTTTTT; CDR3 protein: CASSDRHNSNEKLFF
clone size: many; V gene: TRBV19; D gene: TRBD2; J gene: TRBJ2-3; CDR3 DNA: TGTGCCAGTAGTGAATCGATTCCGGGGGGGCAGTATTTT; CDR3 protein: CASSESIPGGQYF
clone size: NA; V gene: TRBV7-9; D gene: NA; J gene: TRBJ1-1; CDR3 DNA: TGTGCCAGCAGCCAGGCGGTAGGGTGGGTCACTGAAGCTTTCTTT; CDR3 protein: CASSQAVGWVTEAFF
clone size: many; V gene: TRBV30; D gene: NA; J gene: TRBJ2-2; CDR3 DNA: TGTGCCACCGGGTACACCGGGGAGCTGTTTTTT; CDR3 protein: CATGYTGELFF
clone size: NA; V gene: TRBV28; D gene: TRBD1; J gene: TRBJ2-7; CDR3 DNA: TGTGCCAGCACCCTAGGCCCGGACAGGCCCCGGGAGCAGTACTTC; CDR3 protein: CASTLGPDRPREQYF
clone size: many; V gene: TRBV13; D gene: TRBD1; J gene: TRBJ2-1; CDR3 DNA: TGTGCCAGCAGCCACTATAAACAGGGGGTTCGGTATGAGCAGTTCTTC; CDR3 protein: CASSHYKQGVRYEQFF
clone size: many; V gene: TRBV7-9; D gene: NA; J gene: TRBJ2-3; CDR3 DNA: TGTGCCAGCAGCTTAGTGGCCGGGGATACGCAGTATTTT; CDR3 protein: CASSLVAGDTQYF
clone size: many; V gene: TRBV29-1; D gene: NA; J gene: TRBJ1-1; CDR3 DNA: TGCAGCGCTGTGGCTTCAGGACCTGAAGCTTTCTTT; CDR3 protein: CSAVASGPEAFF
clone size: many; V gene: TRBV7-9; D gene: NA; J gene: TRBJ2-7; CDR3 DNA: TGTGCCAGCAGCCCCCCAACAGGGACCTACGAGCAGTACTTC; CDR3 protein: CASSPPTGTYEQYF
clone size: many; V gene: TRBV30; D gene: NA; J gene: TRBJ2-5; CDR3 DNA: TGTGCCTGGGGGCCCCTGGAGACCCAGTACTTC; CDR3 protein: CAWGPLETQYF
clone size: NA; V gene: TRBV21-1; D gene: NA; J gene: TRBJ1-1; CDR3 DNA: TGTGCCAGCAGCAGAGAAGACAGACAGAACACTGAAGCTTTCTTT; CDR3 protein: CASSREDRQNTEAFF
clone size: NA; V gene: TRBV4-3; D gene: TRBD2; J gene: TRBJ2-1; CDR3 DNA: TGCGCCAGCAGCCAAGATTCCGCGGGGGTCTACAATGAGCCGTTCTTC; CDR3 protein: CASSQDSAGVYNEPFF
clone size: many; V gene: TRBV9; D gene: NA; J gene: TRBJ1-1; CDR3 DNA: TGTGCCAGCAGCGTAGGAGGGCACACTGAAGCTTTCTTT; CDR3 protein: CASSVGGHTEAFF
clone size: NA; V gene: TRBV4-3; D gene: TRBD2; J gene: TRBJ2-7; CDR3 DNA: TGCGCCAGCAGCCAAGATAAAGGACTAGCGAGCTACGAGCAGTACTTC; CDR3 protein: CASSQDKGLASYEQYF
clone size: many; V gene: TRBV29-1; D gene: NA; J gene: TRBJ1-4; CDR3 DNA: TGCAGCGTGAGCGAAACTAATGAAAAACTGTTTTTT; CDR3 protein: CSVSETNEKLFF
clone size: NA; V gene: TRBV5-5; D gene: TRBD1; J gene: TRBJ1-1; CDR3 DNA: TGTGCCAGCAGCTCCCGCGTTATTACAGGGGGCGAAGACACTGAAGCTTTCTTT; CDR3 protein: CASSSRVITGGEDTEAFF
clone size: many; V gene: TRBV29-1; D gene: TRBD1; J gene: TRBJ2-3; CDR3 DNA: TGCAGCGCCATCACAGGGGCAGATACGCAGTATTTT; CDR3 protein: CSAITGADTQYF